This T cell receptor (beta chain) originates from a study of blood T cell repertoires in COVID-19. The wider study: Collection of acute and convalescent COVID-19 samples took place in the United States, Italy and Spain.

The repertoire was sequenced with immunoSEQ multiplex PCR; TCRdb's copy has only in-frame clones and lacks some. This table holds approximately 180,000 clones, approximately 85% found once. Trimming cost V 9 bases and J 2 bases, with 11 bases left between them. The CDR3 is 12 amino acids. The germline V gene has CDR1 LNHDA and CDR2 SQIVND (reference sequence). Sequencing was carried out using peripheral blood. V and J are TRBV19 and TRBJ2-7; tentatively, D is TRBD1 (6 bases). This TCR derives from a human donor with active or convalescent COVID-19. The donor label of this sample is uncertain. CDR3 DNA: TGTGCCAGCCGGGACAACGCCTACGAGCAGTACTTC. This encodes CASRDNAYEQYF.